This record covers a single T cell receptor (beta chain). The sample comes from a study of blood T cell repertoires in COVID-19. Overall study: Sites across the United States, Italy and Spain contributed samples from acute and convalescent COVID-19.

Original methodology: Nucleated cell counts were estimated from reference gene primer amplification. Produced via immunoSEQ multiplex PCR; TCRdb's table is partial and in-frame only. The V and J calls and clone size were taken over from that table, and D and trimming were inferred from the DNA. In the table there are about 45,000 clones, about 80% of which are singletons. The specimen was peripheral blood. The TCR sequence derives from a human donor in a cohort sampled during active COVID-19.

For the CDR3, the DNA is TGTGCCAGCAGCTTAGTAGGGACTAGCGGGGGGACGAACACCGGGGAGCTGTTTTTT. Amino acid sequence: CASSLVGTSGGTNTGELFF. The chain uses TRBV7-2 and TRBJ2-2, with TRBD2 matching 15 bases. The junction had 3 bases not matched to a gene; V was cut back by 1 base and J by 0 bases. The length of the CDR3 is 19 residues. From germline, CDR1 is SGHTA and CDR2 FQGNSA.